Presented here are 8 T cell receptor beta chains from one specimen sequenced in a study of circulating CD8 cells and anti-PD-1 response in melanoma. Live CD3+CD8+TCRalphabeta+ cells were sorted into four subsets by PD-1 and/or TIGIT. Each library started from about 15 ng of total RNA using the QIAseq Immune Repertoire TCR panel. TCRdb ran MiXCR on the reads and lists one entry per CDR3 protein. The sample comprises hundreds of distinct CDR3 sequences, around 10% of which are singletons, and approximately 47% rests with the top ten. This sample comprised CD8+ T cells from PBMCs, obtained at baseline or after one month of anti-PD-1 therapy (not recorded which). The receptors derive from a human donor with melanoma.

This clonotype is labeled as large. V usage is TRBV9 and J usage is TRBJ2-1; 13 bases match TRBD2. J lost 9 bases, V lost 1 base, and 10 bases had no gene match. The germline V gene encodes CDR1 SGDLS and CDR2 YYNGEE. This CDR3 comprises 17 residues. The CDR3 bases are TGTGCCAGCAGCGTAACTCGCGGGACTAGCGGGGTTATTGAGCAGTTCTTC. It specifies CASSVTRGTSGVIEQFF. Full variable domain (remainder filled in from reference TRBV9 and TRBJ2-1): DSGVTQTPKHLITATGQRVTLRCSPRSGDLSVYWYQQSLDQGLQFLIQYYNGEERAKGNILERFSAQQFPDLHSELNLSSLELGDSALYFCASSVTRGTSGVIEQFFGPGTRLTVL.

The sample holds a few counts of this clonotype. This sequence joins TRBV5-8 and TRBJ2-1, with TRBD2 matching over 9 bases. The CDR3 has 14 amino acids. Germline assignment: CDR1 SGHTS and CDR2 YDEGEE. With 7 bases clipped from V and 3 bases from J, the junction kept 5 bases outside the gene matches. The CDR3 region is CASLETSGYNEQFF. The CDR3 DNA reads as TGTGCCAGCTTGGAGACTAGCGGCTACAATGAGCAGTTCTTC.

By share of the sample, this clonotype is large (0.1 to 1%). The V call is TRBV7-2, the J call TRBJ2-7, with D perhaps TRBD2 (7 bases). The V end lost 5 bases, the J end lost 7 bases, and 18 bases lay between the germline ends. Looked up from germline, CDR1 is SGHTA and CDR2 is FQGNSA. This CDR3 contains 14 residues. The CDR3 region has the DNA TGTGCCAGCAGCCGAAGAGGGGGGGTAAATGAGCAGTACTTC. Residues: CASSRRGGVNEQYF.

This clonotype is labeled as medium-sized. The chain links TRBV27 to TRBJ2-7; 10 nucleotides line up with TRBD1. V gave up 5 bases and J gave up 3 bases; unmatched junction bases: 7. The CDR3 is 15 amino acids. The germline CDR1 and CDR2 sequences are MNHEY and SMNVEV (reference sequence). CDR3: CASSPRTGGLYEQYF. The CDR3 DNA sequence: TGTGCCAGCAGTCCCCGGACAGGGGGGCTCTACGAGCAGTACTTC.

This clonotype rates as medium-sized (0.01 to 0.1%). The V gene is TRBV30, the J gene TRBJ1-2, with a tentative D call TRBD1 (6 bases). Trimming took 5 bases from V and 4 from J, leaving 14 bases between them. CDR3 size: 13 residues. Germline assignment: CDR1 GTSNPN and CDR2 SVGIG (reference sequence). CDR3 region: CAWGGDRRYGYTF. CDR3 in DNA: TGTGCCTGGGGGGGCGACCGCCGCTATGGCTACACCTTC.

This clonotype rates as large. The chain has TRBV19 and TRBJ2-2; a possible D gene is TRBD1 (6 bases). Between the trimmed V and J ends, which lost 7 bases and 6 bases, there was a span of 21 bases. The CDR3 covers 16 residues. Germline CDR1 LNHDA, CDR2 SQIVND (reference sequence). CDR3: CASKWGLAEYAGELFF. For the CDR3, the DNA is TGTGCCAGTAAGTGGGGGCTGGCCGAGTACGCCGGGGAGCTGTTTTTT. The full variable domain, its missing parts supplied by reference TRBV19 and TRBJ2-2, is DGGITQSPKYLFRKEGQNVTLSCEQNLNHDAMYWYRQDPGQGLRLIYYSQIVNDFQKGDIAEGYSVSREKKESFPLTVTSAQKNPTAFYLCASKWGLAEYAGELFFGEGSRLTVL.

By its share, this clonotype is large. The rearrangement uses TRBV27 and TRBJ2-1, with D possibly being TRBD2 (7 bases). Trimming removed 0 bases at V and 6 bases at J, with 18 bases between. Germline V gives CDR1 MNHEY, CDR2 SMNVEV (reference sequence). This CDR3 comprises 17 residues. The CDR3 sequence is CASSLSGASGLRNEQFF. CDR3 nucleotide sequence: TGTGCCAGCAGTTTATCGGGGGCTAGCGGTCTTCGCAATGAGCAGTTCTTC.

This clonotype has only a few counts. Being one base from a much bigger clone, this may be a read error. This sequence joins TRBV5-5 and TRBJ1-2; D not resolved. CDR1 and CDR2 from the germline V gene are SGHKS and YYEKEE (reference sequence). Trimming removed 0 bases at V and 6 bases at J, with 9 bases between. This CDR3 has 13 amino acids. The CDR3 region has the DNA TGTGCCAGCAGCTTGGACTTAAACCATGGCTACACCTTC. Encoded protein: CASSLDLNHGYTF.